These 20 T cell receptor beta chains were all obtained from the same sample, sequenced in a study of T cell responses to AZD1222 COVID-19 vaccine. The method was immunoSEQ multiplex PCR; TCRdb's version includes in-frame clones alone and lacks a portion of them. This sample has approximately 73,000 clones, with about 82% found just once. The source material was peripheral blood, sampled on day 0 of AZD1222 vaccination. These receptors all stem from an adult in good health.

In the case of this clone: The sample contains more than one DNA sequence encoding this CDR3. The CDR3 region has the DNA TGTGCCAGCGGACGAGGGTCTGACGAAAAACTGTTTTTT. Protein product: CASGRGSDEKLFF. The chain uses TRBV6-5 and TRBJ1-4; the D is unclear. V was pared by 8 bases and J by 8 bases, with 15 bases between. The germline V gene encodes CDR1 MNHEY and CDR2 SVGAGI. This CDR3 spans 13 amino acids.

The rearrangement uses TRBV3-1 (or the pseudogene TRBV3-2) and TRBJ1-5; 8 bases fit TRBD1. With 3 bases clipped from V and 5 bases from J, the junction kept 12 bases outside the gene matches. CDR1 is LGHDT and CDR2 is YNNKEL in the germline V gene (reference sequence). This CDR3 comprises 17 residues. The CDR3 loop is CASSQSRDRPPDQPQHF. The CDR3, as DNA: TGTGCCAGCAGCCAGTCCCGGGACAGGCCCCCGGATCAGCCCCAGCATTTT.

The chain couples TRBV4-3 to TRBJ1-4; no definite D call. The germline V gene has CDR1 LGHNA and CDR2 YSLEER. V lost 5 bases to trimming and J lost 5 bases, with 12 bases between them. This CDR3 comprises 14 residues. This chain's CDR3 is CASSSTFNNEKLFF. In DNA form, the CDR3 reads TGCGCCAGCAGCTCCACTTTCAACAATGAAAAACTGTTTTTT.

This chain joins TRBV6-5 and TRBJ2-7; no clear D gene. The CDR3 runs 11 residues. The germline V gene has CDR1 MNHEY and CDR2 SVGAGI. Trimming stripped 10 bases from V and 3 bases from J, with 10 bases between. CDR3 DNA sequence: TGTGCCATCCCGAATATCTACGAGCAGTACTTC. This translates into CAIPNIYEQYF.

This chain connects TRBV28 to TRBJ1-1; D may be TRBD1 (5 bases). Germline V lookup: CDR1 MDHEN, CDR2 SYDVKM. The CDR3 loop spans 17 amino acids. V gave up 1 base and J gave up 0 bases, with 15 bases separating them. Here the CDR3 DNA reads TGTGCCAGCAGTTTATCCCGAGGGGCGGGTATGAACACTGAAGCTTTCTTT. Translating gives CASSLSRGAGMNTEAFF.

The V call is TRBV5-5, the J call TRBJ1-3; D uncertain. The V end lost 0 bases, the J end lost 0 bases, and 10 bases lay between the germline ends. This CDR3 has 16 residues. Germline loops: CDR1 SGHKS, CDR2 YYEKEE (reference sequence). CDR3 in DNA: TGTGCCAGCAGCTTGGCAGCAGGTCTCTCTGGAAACACCATATATTTT. Translated: CASSLAAGLSGNTIYF.

This clone was detected only once. This chain connects TRBV4-3 to TRBJ1-6, with D possibly matching TRBD1 (5 bases). Germline lookup yields CDR1 LGHNA and CDR2 YSLEER. V lost 6 bases to trimming and J lost 7 bases, with 10 bases between them. This CDR3 region has 13 residues. CDR3 nucleotides: TGCGCCAGCAGGGGGACGGCAAATTCACCCCTCCACTTT. Its translation is CASRGTANSPLHF.

For this clone: The sample has other DNA sequences that encode this CDR3 too. This sequence joins TRBV5-1 and TRBJ2-5; 7 nucleotides match TRBD1. Germline CDR1 reads SGHRS; CDR2 reads YFSETQ. The V and J ends lost 2 bases and 1 base, in that order; junction bases with no gene match: 2. The CDR3 is 14 residues long. The CDR3 reads CASSFGTAQETQYF. In DNA, the CDR3 is TGCGCCAGCAGCTTCGGGACAGCCCAAGAGACCCAGTACTTC.

The chain is built from TRBV7-6 and TRBJ2-1, with TRBD2 matching over 7 bases. Germline V CDR1 and CDR2: SGHVS, FNYEAQ. The CDR3 sequence is 17 residues long. J lost 2 bases, V lost 5 bases, and 12 bases had no gene match. CDR3 residues: CASSPERGSATYNEQFF. The CDR3 DNA follows: TGTGCCAGCAGCCCCGAGCGGGGTTCAGCTACCTACAATGAGCAGTTCTTC.

The J gene is TRBJ2-3, the V gene TRBV3-1 (or the pseudogene TRBV3-2); 10 bases align to TRBD1. This CDR3 comprises 18 residues. Trimming took 0 bases from V and 4 from J; bases not matched to a gene: 10. Per the germline V gene, CDR1 is LGHDT and CDR2 is YNNKEL (reference sequence). The CDR3 DNA follows: TGTGCCAGCAGCCAAGACCCCGGGACAGGGGTTAGGGCAGATACGCAGTATTTT. It codes for CASSQDPGTGVRADTQYF.

The chain employs TRBV5-4 and TRBJ1-2, with TRBD1 matching 8 bases. Germline V lookup: CDR1 SGHNT, CDR2 YYREEE (reference sequence). The CDR3 loop spans 14 amino acids. The V gene end was trimmed by 4 bases and the J gene end by 4 bases; junction bases not matched to a gene: 6. CDR3 in DNA: TGTGCCAGCAGCCAGGGACAGGTACTCTATGGCTACACCTTC. Its protein is CASSQGQVLYGYTF.

The V and J genes are TRBV19 and TRBJ1-2; 7 nucleotides agree with TRBD1. The CDR3 sequence is 17 residues long. Per the germline V gene, CDR1 is LNHDA and CDR2 is SQIVND (reference sequence). With V trimmed by 9 bases and J by 4 bases, 20 bases remained unmatched. CDR3 DNA sequence: TGTGCCAGCACGTTCGGGACAGCGACTTACCGGGGCTATGGCTACACCTTC. Protein product: CASTFGTATYRGYGYTF.

The genes are TRBV5-6 and TRBJ1-5; TRBD1 aligns across 9 bases. V was clipped by 2 bases and J by 6 bases; unmatched bases: 3. The CDR3 totals 14 residues. Germline CDR1 and CDR2: SGHDT and YYEEEE. DNA of the CDR3: TGTGCCAGCAGCTTCGGACAGGGGACTCAGCCCCAGCATTTT. It encodes CASSFGQGTQPQHF. The variable domain in full, with the rest retrieved from reference TRBV5-6 and TRBJ1-5, is DAGVTQSPTHLIKTRGQQVTLRCSPKSGHDTVSWYQQALGQGPQFIFQYYEEEERQRGNFPDRFSGHQFPNYSSELNVNALLLGDSALYLCASSFGQGTQPQHFGDGTRLSIL.

This clone turned up a few times. The chain joins TRBV20-1 to TRBJ2-1; TRBD2 is a possible D gene (5 bases). CDR1 DFQATT and CDR2 SNEGSKA come from the germline V gene (reference sequence). The CDR3 has 14 residues. Trimming cost V 3 bases and J 0 bases, with 9 bases left between them. CDR3 sequence: CSASEAASYNEQFF. As DNA, the CDR3 is TGCAGTGCTAGTGAAGCGGCCTCCTACAATGAGCAGTTCTTC.

This chain joins TRBV7-9 and TRBJ2-1, with 8 bases fitting TRBD1. Germline CDR1 SEHNR, CDR2 FQNEAQ (reference sequence). J was trimmed by 9 bases and V by 5 bases; bases with no gene match: 12. CDR3 length: 15 residues. The CDR3 sequence: CASSPTGTGAGEQFF. CDR3 bases: TGTGCCAGCAGCCCAACCGGGACAGGAGCGGGTGAGCAGTTCTTC.

This clone occurred a few times. The rearrangement links TRBV6-6 to TRBJ1-6; D not certain. The CDR3 loop spans 14 amino acids. Trimming removed 6 bases from V and 4 bases from J, with 10 bases in between. Germline V gives CDR1 MNHNY, CDR2 SVGAGI (reference sequence). The CDR3 sequence: CASRLSLYNSPLHF. In DNA, the CDR3 is TGTGCCAGCAGATTAAGTCTATATAATTCACCCCTCCACTTT.

V and J are TRBV2 and TRBJ1-5; no firm D call. V was cut by 7 bases and J by 1 base, with 8 bases left in between. The CDR3 consists of 13 residues. CDR1 and CDR2 (germline): SNHLY, FYNNEI. CDR3 sequence (DNA): TGTGCCAGCAACTTTGAAAGCAATCAGCCCCAGCATTTT. Amino acid sequence: CASNFESNQPQHF.

The chain carries TRBV6-6 and TRBJ1-4; TRBD1 aligns across 9 bases. Germline assignment: CDR1 MNHNY and CDR2 SVGAGI (reference sequence). This CDR3 contains 14 residues. V gave up 5 bases and J gave up 6 bases; unmatched junction bases: 4. As DNA, the CDR3 is TGTGCCAGCAGTAGACAGGGGGGGCATGAAAAACTGTTTTTT. This codes for CASSRQGGHEKLFF.

The chain couples TRBV6-5 to TRBJ2-5; 9 positions agree with TRBD1. Germline trimming cut 6 bases from V and 3 bases from J; bases unmatched to any gene: 5. CDR3 length: 14 residues. CDR1 and CDR2 (germline): MNHEY, SVGAGI. The CDR3 region has the DNA TGTGCCAGCAGGGATTGGACAGGGGAAGAGACCCAGTACTTC. Translation: CASRDWTGEETQYF.

This sequence joins TRBV9 and TRBJ1-2; D uncertain. The CDR3 contains 13 residues. CDR1 and CDR2 (germline): SGDLS, YYNGEE. V shed 0 bases and J shed 3 bases, with 6 bases lying between them. Here the CDR3 reads CASSVAMDYGYTF. DNA for the CDR3: TGTGCCAGCAGCGTAGCTATGGACTATGGCTACACCTTC. The whole variable domain, remainder taken from reference TRBV9 and TRBJ1-2, is DSGVTQTPKHLITATGQRVTLRCSPRSGDLSVYWYQQSLDQGLQFLIQYYNGEERAKGNILERFSAQQFPDLHSELNLSSLELGDSALYFCASSVAMDYGYTFGSGTRLTVV.